Given below is one T cell receptor (beta chain) in context. What it binds is unknown. The PCR was carried out with 60 Vbeta primers and 13 Jbeta primers. Clones were sequenced by immunoSEQ multiplex PCR, and TCRdb holds only the in-frame ones, with some missing. The repertoire holds 110,000 or so clones, with over 70% as singletons. This sample was included in a study of cytomegalovirus exposure and HLA in healthy donors. After removal of 7 bases from V and 2 bases from J, the junction contained 15 bases not matched to a gene. CDR1 is MDHEN and CDR2 is SYDVKM in the germline V gene. This CDR3 has 19 residues. Overall study findings and caveats: Accurate prediction of HLA-A and HLA-B alleles (for most subjects) was reportedly achieved from TCR beta sequences.

Material for sequencing was PBMCs. This receptor was obtained from a woman in her forties in good health and CMV-seropositive. This sequence joins TRBV28 and TRBJ2-5, with TRBD2 matching over 14 bases. The CDR3 protein is CASTPAGLAGEFSQETQYF. The CDR3, as DNA: TGTGCCAGCACTCCTGCGGGACTAGCGGGAGAGTTCTCTCAAGAGACCCAGTACTTC.